A single sample gave rise to the 21 T cell receptor beta chains below, sequenced in a study of OX40 agonist ivuxolimab in advanced cancers. Clones were read by immunoSEQ multiplex PCR, and TCRdb kept only the in-frame ones, dropping some. Of 95,000 or so clones listed, 90% to 95% are singletons. The sequencing here drew on CD4+ or CD8+ T cells sorted from blood, taken in a trial of the OX40 agonist ivuxolimab. The receptors here all came from an adult with an advanced solid tumor such as melanoma, head and neck, liver or kidney cancer.

The rearrangement joins TRBV5-4 to TRBJ1-2; 7 positions agree with TRBD1. The CDR3 extends over 13 amino acids. Trimming removed 1 base from V and 3 bases from J; junction bases left unmatched: 0. In germline, CDR1 is SGHNT, CDR2 YYREEE (reference sequence). The CDR3 coding sequence is TGTGCCAGCAGCTTGACAGGGGACTATGGCTACACCTTC. It yields the protein CASSLTGDYGYTF.

This chain connects TRBV14 to TRBJ2-3, with D unclear. The ends were cut back, 0 bases at V and 1 base at J, with 8 bases in the middle. The CDR3 consists of 15 residues. The germline V gene has CDR1 SGHDN and CDR2 FVKESK. CDR3 in DNA: TGTGCCAGCAGCCAAGATTTATTAGGCACAGATACGCAGTATTTT. Its protein is CASSQDLLGTDTQYF. The variable domain in full, completed from reference TRBV14 and TRBJ2-3, reads EAGVTQFPSHSVIEKGQTVTLRCDPISGHDNLYWYRRVMGKEIKFLLHFVKESKQDESGMPNNRFLAERTGGTYSTLKVQPAELEDSGVYFCASSQDLLGTDTQYFGPGTRLTVL.

This sequence joins TRBV15 and TRBJ1-1; 9 bases are a match to TRBD1. The CDR3 loop spans 18 amino acids. Losses at the gene ends were 3 bases for V and 5 bases for J; bases not matched to a gene: 16. Germline loops: CDR1 LNHNV, CDR2 YYDKDF (reference sequence). CDR3 residues: CATSSRTRQGGWRTEAFF. CDR3 in DNA: TGTGCCACCAGCAGCCGGACTCGACAGGGGGGCTGGAGGACTGAAGCTTTCTTT.

The chain has TRBV19 and TRBJ2-3, with D maybe TRBD2 (6 bases). CDR3 length: 13 amino acids. CDR1 is LNHDA, CDR2 SQIVND, per germline (reference sequence). V was pared by 6 bases and J by 8 bases, with 15 bases between. The CDR3 is CASRDPSRGTQYF. CDR3 bases: TGTGCCAGTAGGGACCCATCGCGGGGTACGCAGTATTTT.

The chain uses TRBV6-5 and TRBJ1-6; TRBD1 matches 7 bases. The V and J ends lost 5 bases and 7 bases, in that order; junction bases with no gene match: 2. This CDR3 spans 13 amino acids. Germline V CDR1 and CDR2: MNHEY, SVGAGI. For the CDR3, the DNA is TGTGCCAGCAGTCCGGACAGGAATTCACCCCTCCACTTT. It codes for CASSPDRNSPLHF.

The gene calls are TRBV6-5 and TRBJ2-3; D gene uncertain. The germline V gene has CDR1 MNHEY and CDR2 SVGAGI. Trimming shortened V by 6 bases and J by 4 bases, and 8 bases separated the two germline ends. The CDR3 loop spans 12 amino acids. Written as DNA, the CDR3 is TGTGCCAGCAGCGACCCCTCAGATACGCAGTATTTT. Translating gives CASSDPSDTQYF.

This chain joins TRBV29-1 and TRBJ2-1, with 11 bases identical to TRBD2. The length of the CDR3 is 14 residues. Germline CDR1 SQVTM, CDR2 ANQGSEA. The V gene end was trimmed by 6 bases and the J gene end by 7 bases; junction bases not matched to a gene: 8. The CDR3 loop reads CSVRLAGRKNEQFF. The DNA of the CDR3 is TGCAGCGTCCGACTAGCGGGACGGAAAAATGAGCAGTTCTTC.

The gene calls are TRBV6-5 and TRBJ1-6; 9 bases line up with TRBD1. Germline lookup yields CDR1 MNHEY and CDR2 SVGAGI. The CDR3 totals 15 residues. V was clipped by 8 bases and J by 4 bases; unmatched bases: 6. The CDR3 DNA sequence: TGTGCCAGCCGTAGGGACAGGGATTATAATTCACCCCTCCACTTT. Translated: CASRRDRDYNSPLHF.

This sequence joins TRBV19 and TRBJ2-1; TRBD2 aligns across 9 bases. The length of the CDR3 is 15 residues. V shed 2 bases, J shed 9 bases, and the junction held 8 bases outside the gene matches. Germline CDR1 and CDR2: LNHDA and SQIVND (reference sequence). CDR3 residues: CASSITAGGPGEQFF. The DNA for the CDR3 is TGTGCCAGTAGTATAACGGCGGGGGGGCCGGGTGAGCAGTTCTTC. Complete variable domain (other parts from reference TRBV19 and TRBJ2-1): DGGITQSPKYLFRKEGQNVTLSCEQNLNHDAMYWYRQDPGQGLRLIYYSQIVNDFQKGDIAEGYSVSREKKESFPLTVTSAQKNPTAFYLCASSITAGGPGEQFFGPGTRLTVL.

The chain recombines TRBV2 with TRBJ2-1, with TRBD2 matching 8 bases. From germline, CDR1 is SNHLY and CDR2 FYNNEI. Trimming removed 7 bases from V and 6 bases from J; junction bases left unmatched: 11. There are 15 residues in the CDR3. The CDR3 sequence is CASMSGAGVGNEQFF. CDR3 sequence (DNA): TGTGCCAGCATGAGTGGAGCGGGAGTTGGCAATGAGCAGTTCTTC.

This clone was detected many times. The V call is TRBV6-5, the J call TRBJ1-1; D gene unclear. The CDR3 has 16 amino acids. Germline CDR1 and CDR2: MNHEY and SVGAGI. The V end lost 1 base, the J end lost 0 bases, and 12 bases lay between the germline ends. Written as DNA, the CDR3 is TGTGCCAGCAGTTACTTACAGTTTGGGGTGAACACTGAAGCTTTCTTT. It encodes CASSYLQFGVNTEAFF.

The chain couples TRBV10-1 to TRBJ2-3; tentatively, D is TRBD1 (5 bases). The ends were cut back, 2 bases at V and 10 bases at J, with 13 bases in the middle. The CDR3 is made up of 13 amino acids. Germline CDR1 WNHNN, CDR2 SYGVQD (reference sequence). The CDR3 DNA reads TGCGCCAGCAGTGAGGACCTCTGGGGCGCGCAGTATTTT. This sequence encodes CASSEDLWGAQYF.

This chain connects TRBV2 to TRBJ2-5; D call uncertain. CDR3 length: 11 amino acids. V shed 7 bases and J shed 4 bases, with 7 bases lying between them. Germline V gene lookup returns CDR1 SNHLY and CDR2 FYNNEI. The CDR3 sequence is CASKAGETQYF. The CDR3 nucleotides are TGTGCCAGCAAAGCAGGAGAGACCCAGTACTTC.

This clone showed up just once. The CDR3 reads CASSATYEQYF. The CDR3, as DNA: TGTGCCAGCAGTGCGACCTACGAGCAGTACTTC. V gene TRBV6-1 combines with J gene TRBJ2-7; D ambiguous. The germline CDR1 and CDR2 sequences are MNHNS and SASEGT. This CDR3 is built from 11 residues. With 4 bases removed from V and 2 bases from J, the gap between germline ends came to 3 bases.

This sequence joins TRBV18 and TRBJ1-4, with D unresolved. Germline V lookup: CDR1 KGHSH, CDR2 LQKENI. The CDR3 has 14 amino acids. The ends were cut back, 3 bases at V and 5 bases at J, with 10 bases in the middle. The CDR3 protein is CASSPQAANEKLFF. Written as DNA, the CDR3 is TGTGCCAGCTCACCTCAGGCAGCCAATGAAAAACTGTTTTTT.

The rearrangement links TRBV7-6 to TRBJ1-1; D ambiguous. CDR1 is SGHVS and CDR2 is FNYEAQ in the germline V gene. Between the trimmed V and J ends, which lost 0 bases and 1 base, there was a span of 12 bases. The CDR3 totals 16 residues. CDR3 nucleotides: TGTGCCAGCAGCTTAGCTCCACCCCCTGCGAACACTGAAGCTTTCTTT. It specifies CASSLAPPPANTEAFF.

V gene TRBV7-8 combines with J gene TRBJ2-7; 11 bases match TRBD1. V gave up 1 base and J gave up 6 bases; unmatched junction bases: 5. The CDR3 loop spans 15 amino acids. Germline CDR1 reads SGHVS; CDR2 reads FQNEAQ. The CDR3: CASSLEGQGAFEQYF. CDR3 nucleotide sequence: TGTGCCAGCAGCTTAGAAGGACAGGGGGCATTCGAGCAGTACTTC. Together with reference TRBV7-8 and TRBJ2-7, the CDR3 gives the full variable domain: GAGVSQSPRYKVAKRGQDVALRCDPISGHVSLFWYQQALGQGPEFLTYFQNEAQLDKSGLPSDRFFAERPEGSVSTLKIQRTQQEDSAVYLCASSLEGQGAFEQYFGPGTRLTVT.

This chain joins TRBV10-3 and TRBJ2-7; 9 bases align to TRBD2. Germline loops: CDR1 ENHRY, CDR2 SYGVKD. V dropped 10 bases and J dropped 3; count of bases not matched to a gene: 16. This CDR3 is built from 16 residues. The CDR3 sequence: CATRQRAVAGDYEQYF. The CDR3 DNA reads TGTGCCACCAGACAGAGGGCGGTAGCGGGAGACTACGAGCAGTACTTC.

The sample holds one count of this clone. V and J are TRBV18 and TRBJ2-3, with D possibly TRBD2 on 5 matching bases. CDR1 and CDR2 from the germline V gene are KGHSH and LQKENI. V gave up 5 bases and J gave up 5 bases, with 11 bases separating them. The CDR3 consists of 13 residues. Here the CDR3 reads CASSTLGVDTQYF. The CDR3 nucleotides read TGTGCCAGCTCAACACTAGGTGTAGATACGCAGTATTTT.

The chain has TRBV5-4 and TRBJ2-1; 8 bases align to TRBD1. The V gene end was trimmed by 4 bases and the J gene end by 8 bases; junction bases not matched to a gene: 17. Germline values: CDR1 SGHNT, CDR2 YYREEE (reference sequence). The CDR3 has 17 residues. The CDR3 protein is CASSPLPGQEKSHEQFF. For the CDR3, the DNA is TGTGCCAGCAGCCCGTTACCGGGACAGGAGAAAAGCCATGAGCAGTTCTTC.

The genes are TRBV14 and TRBJ1-6; D perhaps matches TRBD1 (6 bases). This CDR3 has 17 amino acids. Germline V gives CDR1 SGHDN, CDR2 FVKESK. V dropped 0 bases and J dropped 5 bases, with 14 bases sitting between them. CDR3 loop: CASSQDLGWGHNSPLHF. The DNA of the CDR3 is TGTGCCAGCAGCCAAGACTTGGGATGGGGGCATAATTCACCCCTCCACTTT.